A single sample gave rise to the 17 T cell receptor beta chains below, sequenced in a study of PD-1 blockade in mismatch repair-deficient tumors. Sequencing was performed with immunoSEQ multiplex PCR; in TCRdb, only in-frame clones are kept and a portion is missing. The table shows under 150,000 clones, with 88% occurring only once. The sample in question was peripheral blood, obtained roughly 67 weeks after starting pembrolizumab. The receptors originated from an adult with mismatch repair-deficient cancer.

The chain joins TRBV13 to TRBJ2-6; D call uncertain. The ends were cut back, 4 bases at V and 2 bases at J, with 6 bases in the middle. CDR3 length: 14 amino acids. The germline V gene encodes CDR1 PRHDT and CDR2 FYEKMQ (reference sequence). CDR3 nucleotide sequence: TGTGCCAGCAGCTCCAGTACTGGGGCCAACGTCCTGACTTTC. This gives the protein CASSSSTGANVLTF.

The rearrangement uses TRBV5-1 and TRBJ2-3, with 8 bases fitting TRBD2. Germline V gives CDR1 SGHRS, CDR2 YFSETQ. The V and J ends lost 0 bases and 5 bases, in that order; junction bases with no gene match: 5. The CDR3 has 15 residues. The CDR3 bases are TGCGCCAGCAGCTTGGCCGGGACTAGGCAAGATACGCAGTATTTT. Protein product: CASSLAGTRQDTQYF.

The CDR3 sequence is CASSWGNKETQYF. The CDR3 DNA reads as TGTGCCAGCAGTTGGGGGAACAAGGAGACCCAGTACTTC. The chain is built from TRBV27 and TRBJ2-5; either TRBD1 or TRBD2 may supply D (5 bases each). The CDR3 length is 13 residues. Germline loops: CDR1 MNHEY, CDR2 SMNVEV (reference sequence). The germline V and J ends were trimmed by 4 bases and 5 bases, with 11 bases remaining between them.

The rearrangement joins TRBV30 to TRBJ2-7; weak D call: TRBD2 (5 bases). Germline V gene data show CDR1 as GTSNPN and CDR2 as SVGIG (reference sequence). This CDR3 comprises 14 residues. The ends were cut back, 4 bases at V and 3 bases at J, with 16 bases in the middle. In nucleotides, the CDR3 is TGTGCCTGGACTTCGCGCGCGGGTTACTACGAGCAGTACTTC. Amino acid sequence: CAWTSRAGYYEQYF.

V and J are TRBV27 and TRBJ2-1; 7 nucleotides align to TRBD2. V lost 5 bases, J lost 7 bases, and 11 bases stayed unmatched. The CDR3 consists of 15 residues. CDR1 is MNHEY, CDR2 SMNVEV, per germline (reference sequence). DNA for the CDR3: TGTGCCAGCAGTCTTACCCCCGGGACTACGAATGAGCAGTTCTTC. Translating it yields CASSLTPGTTNEQFF.

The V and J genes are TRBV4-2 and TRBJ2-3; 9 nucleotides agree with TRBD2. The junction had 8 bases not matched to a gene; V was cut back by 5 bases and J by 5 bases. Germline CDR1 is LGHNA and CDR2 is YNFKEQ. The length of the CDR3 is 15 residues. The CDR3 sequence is CASSFSGRNEDTQYF. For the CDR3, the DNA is TGTGCCAGCAGCTTTAGCGGGAGAAATGAAGATACGCAGTATTTT.

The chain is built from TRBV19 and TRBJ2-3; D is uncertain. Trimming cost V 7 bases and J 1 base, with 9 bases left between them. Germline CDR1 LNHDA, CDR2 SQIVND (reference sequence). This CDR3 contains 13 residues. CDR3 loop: CASTSTRTDTQYF. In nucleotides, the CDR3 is TGTGCCAGTACTTCGACCCGCACAGATACGCAGTATTTT. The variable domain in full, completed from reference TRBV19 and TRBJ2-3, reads DGGITQSPKYLFRKEGQNVTLSCEQNLNHDAMYWYRQDPGQGLRLIYYSQIVNDFQKGDIAEGYSVSREKKESFPLTVTSAQKNPTAFYLCASTSTRTDTQYFGPGTRLTVL.

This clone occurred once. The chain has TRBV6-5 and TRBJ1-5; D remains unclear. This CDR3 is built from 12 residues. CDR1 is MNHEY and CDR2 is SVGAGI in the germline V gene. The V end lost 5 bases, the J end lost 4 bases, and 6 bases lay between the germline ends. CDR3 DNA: TGTGCCAGCAGTCGACCAAATCAGCCCCAGCATTTT. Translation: CASSRPNQPQHF.

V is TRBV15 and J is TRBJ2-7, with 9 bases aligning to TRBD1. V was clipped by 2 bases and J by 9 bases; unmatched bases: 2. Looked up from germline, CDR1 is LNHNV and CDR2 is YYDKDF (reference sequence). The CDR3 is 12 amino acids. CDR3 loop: CATSRRDRVQYF. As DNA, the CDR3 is TGTGCCACCAGCAGAAGGGACAGGGTGCAGTACTTC.

The CDR3 bases are TGTGCCAGCAATCAAGCGAGGGAAGGCTCTAACTATGGCTACACCTTC. Residues: CASNQAREGSNYGYTF. The J gene is TRBJ1-2, the V gene TRBV21-1. TRBV21-1 is flagged as a pseudogene. The CDR3 runs to 16 residues.

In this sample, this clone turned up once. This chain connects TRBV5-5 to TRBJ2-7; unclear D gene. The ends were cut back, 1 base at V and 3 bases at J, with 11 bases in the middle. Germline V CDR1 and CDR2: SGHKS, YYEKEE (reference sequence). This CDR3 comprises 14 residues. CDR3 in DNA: TGTGCCAGCAGCTTGCGGCAGGCGATCTACGAGCAGTACTTC. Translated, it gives CASSLRQAIYEQYF.

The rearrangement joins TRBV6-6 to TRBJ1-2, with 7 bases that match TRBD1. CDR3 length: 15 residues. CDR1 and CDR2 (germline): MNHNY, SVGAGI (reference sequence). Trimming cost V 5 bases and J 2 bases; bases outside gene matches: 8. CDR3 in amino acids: CASSQRQGANYGYTF. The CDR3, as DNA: TGTGCCAGCAGTCAGAGACAGGGAGCAAACTATGGCTACACCTTC.

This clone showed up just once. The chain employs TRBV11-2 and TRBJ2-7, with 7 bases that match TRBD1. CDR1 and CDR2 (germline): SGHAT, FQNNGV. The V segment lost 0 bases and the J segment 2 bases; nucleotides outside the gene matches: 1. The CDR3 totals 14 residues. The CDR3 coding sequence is TGTGCCAGCAGCTTAGAACAGGGGCCCTACGAGCAGTACTTC. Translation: CASSLEQGPYEQYF.

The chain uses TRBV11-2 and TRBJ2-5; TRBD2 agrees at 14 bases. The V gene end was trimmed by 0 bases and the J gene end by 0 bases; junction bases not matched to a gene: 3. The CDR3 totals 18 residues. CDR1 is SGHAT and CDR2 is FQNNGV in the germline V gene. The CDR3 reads CASSLETSGRVYQETQYF. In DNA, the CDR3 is TGTGCCAGCAGCTTAGAGACTAGCGGGAGGGTGTACCAAGAGACCCAGTACTTC.

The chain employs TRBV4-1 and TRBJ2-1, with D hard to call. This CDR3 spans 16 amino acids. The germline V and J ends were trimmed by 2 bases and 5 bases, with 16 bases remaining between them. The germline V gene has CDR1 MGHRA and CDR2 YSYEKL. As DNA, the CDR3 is TGCGCCAGCAGCCAAATGGGCAGTCCCCGAAACAATGAGCAGTTCTTC. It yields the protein CASSQMGSPRNNEQFF.

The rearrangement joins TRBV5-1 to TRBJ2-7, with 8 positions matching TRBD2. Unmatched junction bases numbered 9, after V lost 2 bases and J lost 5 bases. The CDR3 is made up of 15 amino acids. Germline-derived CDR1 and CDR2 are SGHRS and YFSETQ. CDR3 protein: CASSFRSSGLHEQYF. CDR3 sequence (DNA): TGCGCCAGCAGCTTCAGATCTAGCGGGTTACACGAGCAGTACTTC. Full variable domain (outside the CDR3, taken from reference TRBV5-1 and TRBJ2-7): KAGVTQTPRYLIKTRGQQVTLSCSPISGHRSVSWYQQTPGQGLQFLFEYFSETQRNKGNFPGRFSGRQFSNSRSEMNVSTLELGDSALYLCASSFRSSGLHEQYFGPGTRLTVT.

The CDR3 region is CASSAGGPNEQFF. CDR3 in DNA: TGTGCCAGCAGTGCGGGAGGGCCCAATGAGCAGTTCTTC. This sequence joins TRBV6-1 and TRBJ2-1; 8 nucleotides line up with TRBD2. Per germline, CDR1 MNHNS and CDR2 SASEGT. The CDR3 runs 13 residues. After removal of 4 bases from V and 6 bases from J, the junction contained 2 bases not matched to a gene.